This T cell receptor beta chain emerged from a study of blood T cell repertoires in COVID-19. On the study more broadly: There were acute and convalescent COVID-19 samples, and they came from the United States, Italy and Spain. T cells, B-cell-depleted T cells, or PBMCs provided the cDNA or gDNA that served as material.

This CDR3 is 15 amino acids long. Germline V gene sequence: CDR1 SNHLY, CDR2 FYNNEI. V lost 8 bases, J lost 4 bases, and 10 bases stayed unmatched. Authors' data handling: Reference gene primer amplification gave estimated nucleated cell counts. Sequencing used immunoSEQ multiplex PCR; TCRdb keeps in-frame clones, though not all of them. The DNA gave D and trimming, while V, J and clone size come from that table. The sample yields over 140,000 clones, 60% to 85% seen once. Sample: peripheral blood. The source is an elderly woman with active or convalescent COVID-19. The V call is TRBV2, the J call TRBJ1-4; 7 bases match TRBD1. The CDR3 protein is CASHRGFAGNEKLFF. In DNA, the CDR3 is TGTGCCAGCCACAGGGGATTTGCGGGTAATGAAAAACTGTTTTTT. Variable domain in full (rest from reference TRBV2 and TRBJ1-4): EPEVTQTPSHQVTQMGQEVILRCVPISNHLYFYWYRQILGQKVEFLVSFYNNEISEKSEIFDDQFSVERPDGSNFTLKIRSTKLEDSAMYFCASHRGFAGNEKLFFGSGTQLSVL.